The 14 T cell receptor beta chains reported below all come from one sample, sequenced in a study of TIL therapy for anti-PD-1-resistant metastatic lung cancer. Described time point: pre-treatment sample, taken before nivolumab and TIL therapy. Pleural nodules or supraclavicular lymph nodes made up most of the excised metastases sampled. This was the immunoSEQ v3 assay. The table came from immunoSEQ multiplex PCR; TCRdb's copy has only in-frame clones and leaves some out. The sample yields some 13,000 clones, 66% seen once. This material consisted of tumor tissue, taken at baseline. All receptors derive from a woman between 25 and 85 years old with non-small cell lung cancer.

V and J are TRBV19 and TRBJ2-3; no firm D call. Trimming removed 8 bases from V and 1 base from J, with 10 bases in between. The V gene's germline CDR1 is LNHDA and CDR2 SQIVND (reference sequence). CDR3 length equals 13 residues. CDR3 nucleotides: TGTGCCAGTCAATTCGGCGGCACAGATACGCAGTATTTT. Its translation: CASQFGGTDTQYF.

There are a few counts of this clone. The chain uses TRBV4-1 and TRBJ1-1; no reliable D call. Trimming pared 3 bases from V and 0 bases from J, leaving 5 bases between. The CDR3 runs to 13 residues. Germline loops: CDR1 MGHRA, CDR2 YSYEKL. In nucleotides, the CDR3 is TGCGCCAGCAGCCAGGGTATGAACACTGAAGCTTTCTTT. Its protein is CASSQGMNTEAFF.

The J gene is TRBJ1-2, the V gene TRBV27; D not certain. The V gene lost 4 bases and the J gene lost 8 bases, with 23 bases spanning the gap. CDR1 and CDR2 from the germline V gene are MNHEY and SMNVEV (reference sequence). This CDR3 is 16 amino acids long. The CDR3 DNA reads as TGTGCCAGCAGTTCCTCTGGCCCTCTCGGTTTAGCAGGCTACACCTTC. Its translation is CASSSSGPLGLAGYTF.

V is TRBV6-5 and J is TRBJ1-1, with D unclear. The length of the CDR3 is 14 residues. V was cut by 0 bases and J by 1 base, with 6 bases left in between. From germline, CDR1 is MNHEY and CDR2 SVGAGI. In DNA form, the CDR3 reads TGTGCCAGCAGTTACTCGTTCTGGAACACTGAAGCTTTCTTT. Translation: CASSYSFWNTEAFF.

The chain uses TRBV11-3 and TRBJ2-3, with TRBD2 matching over 8 bases. The J segment lost 4 bases and the V segment lost 5 bases, leaving 8 bases of the junction unmatched. From germline, CDR1 is SGHNT and CDR2 YENEEA. The CDR3 spans 15 residues. CDR3 DNA: TGTGCCAGCAGCGTGGGACTAGGTCCCGCAGATACGCAGTATTTT. It yields the protein CASSVGLGPADTQYF.

The V gene is TRBV5-1, the J gene TRBJ2-6, with 9 bases that match TRBD2. The CDR3 covers 18 residues. Germline trimming cut 0 bases from V and 2 bases from J; bases unmatched to any gene: 6. Germline CDR1 SGHRS, CDR2 YFSETQ. The chain's CDR3 is CASSLEVSGSPGANVLTF. CDR3 sequence (DNA): TGCGCCAGCAGCTTGGAGGTTAGCGGGAGCCCTGGGGCCAACGTCCTGACTTTC.

This clone was observed a few times. The chain employs TRBV5-1 and TRBJ1-6; D may be TRBD1 (6 bases). The CDR3 has 15 residues. The germline gives CDR1 SGHRS, CDR2 YFSETQ. The V and J ends lost 1 base and 8 bases respectively, with 13 bases between them. The CDR3 reads CASSLTGTFDSPLHF. The CDR3 nucleotides are TGCGCCAGCAGCTTGACAGGGACGTTCGATTCACCCCTCCACTTT.

The V and J genes are TRBV5-4 and TRBJ2-5, with 10 bases that match TRBD1. The CDR3 extends over 16 amino acids. Germline CDR1 is SGHNT and CDR2 is YYREEE (reference sequence). After removal of 4 bases from V and 5 bases from J, the junction contained 11 bases not matched to a gene. The CDR3 loop is CASSTQTGGAGETQYF. The CDR3 nucleotides read TGTGCCAGCAGCACCCAGACAGGGGGCGCAGGGGAGACCCAGTACTTC.

The rearrangement links TRBV27 to TRBJ2-7; weak D call: TRBD1 (5 bases). The germline gives CDR1 MNHEY, CDR2 SMNVEV (reference sequence). The CDR3 consists of 17 residues. V gave up 3 bases and J gave up 3 bases, with 21 bases separating them. CDR3: CASSFLLGQTMYYEQYF. CDR3 in DNA: TGTGCCAGCAGTTTTTTGTTGGGGCAGACGATGTACTACGAGCAGTACTTC.

The chain couples TRBV23-1 to TRBJ2-7, with 10 bases aligning to TRBD1. TRBV23-1 is an open reading frame, and its role is uncertain. The CDR3 has 15 residues. J gave up 5 bases and V 4 bases, and 8 bases lay outside the gene matches. CDR3 sequence reads: CASSRIGTGVHEQYF. The DNA for the CDR3 is TGCGCCAGCAGTCGCATCGGGACAGGGGTACACGAGCAGTACTTC.

The chain couples TRBV6-1 to TRBJ1-1; D not resolved. Germline V CDR1 and CDR2: MNHNS, SASEGT. The CDR3 runs 11 residues. Trimming took off 2 bases at V and 3 bases at J, with 1 base between the two ends. This CDR3 reads CASSEYTEAFF. The CDR3 bases are TGTGCCAGCAGTGAATACACTGAAGCTTTCTTT.

The chain links TRBV30 to TRBJ2-6, with 7 bases lining up with TRBD2. V was clipped by 8 bases and J by 2 bases; unmatched bases: 6. This CDR3 contains 14 residues. The germline V gene has CDR1 GTSNPN and CDR2 SVGIG (reference sequence). The CDR3 DNA reads as TGTGCCAGGGAGGGAGTAGCTGGGGCCAACGTCCTGACTTTC. This sequence encodes CAREGVAGANVLTF.

The V gene is TRBV5-1, the J gene TRBJ2-3; 10 nucleotides line up with TRBD2. The CDR3 is made up of 17 amino acids. The V segment lost 0 bases and the J segment 4 bases; nucleotides outside the gene matches: 8. Germline V CDR1 and CDR2: SGHRS, YFSETQ. The CDR3 sequence: CASSLVPSGSISDTQYF. The CDR3 region has the DNA TGCGCCAGCAGCTTGGTTCCTAGCGGGAGTATCTCAGATACGCAGTATTTT.

The rearrangement links TRBV4-2 to TRBJ2-2; 12 positions agree with TRBD2. V gave up 4 bases and J gave up 5 bases; unmatched junction bases: 26. In germline, CDR1 is LGHNA, CDR2 YNFKEQ. The length of the CDR3 is 23 residues. CDR3 nucleotides: TGTGCCAGCAGCCCATTTAATTGGGCTAGCGGGGGGGTTAACAAGTGGGTAACCGGGGAGCTGTTTTTT. It encodes CASSPFNWASGGVNKWVTGELFF.